This TCR beta chain was retrieved from a study of human thymus T cells. Overall study findings and caveats: Thymic as well as blood repertoires seemed to favor certain V and J genes unevenly. Unrelated individuals reportedly shared highly overlapping thymic TCR repertoires.

As concerns this clone: Its target is not known.

Sequencing was performed with immunoSEQ multiplex PCR; in TCRdb, only in-frame clones are kept and a portion is missing. The top ten hold 0.02% to 0.025% of the sample, which has some 120,000 clones, around 95% seen once. In corrective heart surgery, resections were taken, and these provided the thymus tissue. Having corrective surgery for congenital heart defects, healthy Finnish infants were the ones who donated. The CDR3 is 15 residues long. Germline CDR1 is WNHNN and CDR2 is SYGVQD (reference sequence). V dropped 0 bases and J dropped 7 bases, with 10 bases sitting between them. The source material was thymus tissue. The chain joins TRBV10-1 to TRBJ1-6; D is undetermined. The receptor was derived from a boy under two years old with a congenital heart defect but otherwise immunologically healthy. In nucleotides, the CDR3 is TGCGCCAGCAGTGAGTCGGGTGTTATGAATTCACCCCTCCACTTT. Translation gives CASSESGVMNSPLHF.